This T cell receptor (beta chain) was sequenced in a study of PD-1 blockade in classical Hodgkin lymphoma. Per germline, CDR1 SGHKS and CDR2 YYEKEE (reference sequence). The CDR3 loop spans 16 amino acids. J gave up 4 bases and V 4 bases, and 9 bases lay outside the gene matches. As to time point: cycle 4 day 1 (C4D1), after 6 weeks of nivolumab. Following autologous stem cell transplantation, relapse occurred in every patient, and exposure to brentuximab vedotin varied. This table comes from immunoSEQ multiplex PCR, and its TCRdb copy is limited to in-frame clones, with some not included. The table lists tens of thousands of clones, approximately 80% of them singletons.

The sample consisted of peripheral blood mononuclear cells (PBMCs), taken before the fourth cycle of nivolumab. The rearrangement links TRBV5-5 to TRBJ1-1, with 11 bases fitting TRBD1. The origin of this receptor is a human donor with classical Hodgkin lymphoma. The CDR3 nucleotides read TGTGCCAGCAGCGGAGTTCCCGGGACAGGGGGCACTGAAGCTTTCTTT. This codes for CASSGVPGTGGTEAFF. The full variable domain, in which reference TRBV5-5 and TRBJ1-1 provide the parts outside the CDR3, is DAGVTQSPTHLIKTRGQQVTLRCSPISGHKSVSWYQQVLGQGPQFIFQYYEKEERGRGNFPDRFSARQFPNYSSELNVNALLLGDSALYLCASSGVPGTGGTEAFFGQGTRLTVV.